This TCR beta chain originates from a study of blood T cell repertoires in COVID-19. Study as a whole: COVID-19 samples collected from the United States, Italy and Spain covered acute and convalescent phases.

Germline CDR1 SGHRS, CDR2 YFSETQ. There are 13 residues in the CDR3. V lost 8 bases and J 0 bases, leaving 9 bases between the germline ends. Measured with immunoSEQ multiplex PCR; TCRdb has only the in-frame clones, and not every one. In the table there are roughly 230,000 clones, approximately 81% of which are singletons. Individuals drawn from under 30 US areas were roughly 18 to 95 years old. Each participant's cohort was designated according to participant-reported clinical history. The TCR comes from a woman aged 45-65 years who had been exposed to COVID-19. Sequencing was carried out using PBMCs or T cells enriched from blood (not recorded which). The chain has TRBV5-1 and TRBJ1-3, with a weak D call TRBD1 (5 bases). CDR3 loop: CASFDSSGNTIYF. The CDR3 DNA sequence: TGCGCCAGTTTCGACAGCTCTGGAAACACCATATATTTT.